A single sample is the source of the 22 T cell receptor beta chains below, sequenced in a study of regulatory T cells in long-lasting Graves disease. Library construction for TCR beta used iRepertoire HTBI primers and Arm-PCR of CDR3 regions. TCRdb redid the calling of the multiplex PCR reads with MiXCR, one entry per CDR3 protein. The repertoire holds under 350,000 distinct CDR3 sequences, with around 20% as singletons. This sample's time point: persistent/refractory GD, antithyroid drugs over 5 years with positive TRAb. Extracted RNA from PBMCs served as the source of the TCR library. The sequenced sample was peripheral blood mononuclear cells (PBMCs), obtained when the disease was refractory, from a patient treated with antithyroid drugs. Every receptor here comes from a female donor with Graves disease.

Remarks on this clonotype: An end of the junction differs from the germline gene, which may be a read error. The CDR3 bases are TGTGCCGGCAGCGCCGGACTAGCGGGACCGAACACCGGGGAGCTGTTTTTT. Its translation: CAGSAGLAGPNTGELFF. The V gene is TRBV7-2, the J gene TRBJ2-2; 12 bases map to TRBD2. The CDR3 covers 17 residues. Germline CDR1 and CDR2: SGHTA and FQGNSA.

This clonotype was recorded many times. This rearrangement joins TRBV20-1 to TRBJ1-5, with D unclear. Germline values: CDR1 DFQATT, CDR2 SNEGSKA (reference sequence). Trimming removed 0 bases at V and 1 base at J, with 10 bases between. The CDR3 is 15 amino acids. The CDR3 nucleotides are TGCAGTGCTAGAGAAGCGGGTTGGAGCAATCAGCCCCAGCATTTT. It yields the protein CSAREAGWSNQPQHF.

This clonotype was counted a few times. V and J are TRBV7-2 and TRBJ1-2; D not certain. Trimming took off 8 bases at V and 4 bases at J, with 11 bases between the two ends. This CDR3 is built from 12 residues. Germline CDR1 SGHTA, CDR2 FQGNSA. Here the CDR3 reads CASGHRVYGYTF. DNA of the CDR3: TGTGCCAGCGGTCACCGGGTCTATGGCTACACCTTC.

Many counts were recorded for this clonotype. The chain carries TRBV6-1 and TRBJ2-7, with 9 bases aligning to TRBD2. V shed 7 bases, J shed 1 base, and the junction held 5 bases outside the gene matches. CDR3 length: 14 amino acids. Per germline, CDR1 MNHNS and CDR2 SASEGT. The DNA of the CDR3 is TGTGCCAGCACCGCAAGCGGGAGGTCCTACGAGCAGTACTTC. Protein: CASTASGRSYEQYF.

Note on this clonotype: One junction end disagrees with the germline gene, perhaps due to a read error. The gene calls are TRBV28 and TRBJ1-2; D is possibly TRBD1 (5 bases). CDR3 length: 14 residues. The germline CDR1 and CDR2 sequences are MDHEN and SYDVKM. The chain's CDR3 is CASSLLGEPYDYTF. As DNA, the CDR3 is TGTGCCAGCAGTTTATTAGGGGAGCCCTATGACTACACCTTC.

Points on this clonotype: One base away lies a much larger clone, so this may be a sequencing read error. V is TRBV12-3 or TRBV12-4 and J is TRBJ2-2, with TRBD2 matching over 10 bases. CDR3 length: 15 residues. CDR3 in amino acids: CASSRTSGSTGGLFF. The CDR3 nucleotides read TGTGCCAGCAGTAGGACTAGCGGTAGCACCGGGGGGCTGTTTTTT.

In its sample, this clonotype was seen a few times. This chain joins TRBV18 and TRBJ1-6; weak D call: TRBD1 (6 bases). V shed 1 base and J shed 10 bases, with 11 bases lying between them. The CDR3 totals 14 residues. The germline V gene encodes CDR1 KGHSH and CDR2 LQKENI. CDR3 residues: CASSPRAGESPLHF. As DNA, the CDR3 is TGTGCCAGCTCACCACGGGCAGGGGAATCACCCCTCCACTTT.

The chain recombines TRBV29-1 with TRBJ2-6; 11 bases are shared with TRBD1. Germline V gene sequence: CDR1 SQVTM, CDR2 ANQGSEA. V shed 4 bases, J shed 2 bases, and the junction held 10 bases outside the gene matches. The CDR3 has 18 residues. CDR3 in amino acids: CSVALPDRGLAGANVLTF. CDR3 sequence (DNA): TGCAGCGTTGCCTTACCGGACAGGGGGCTAGCTGGGGCCAACGTCCTGACTTTC.

CDR3 sequence reads: CATSSQGYGANVLTF. The CDR3 DNA reads as TGTGCCACCAGCAGCCAGGGGTACGGGGCCAACGTCCTGACTTTC. The V gene is TRBV15, the J gene TRBJ2-6; possible D gene TRBD1, 6 bases. Germline V gene data show CDR1 as LNHNV and CDR2 as YYDKDF (reference sequence). This CDR3 contains 15 residues. V lost 3 bases and J lost 4, with 10 bases in between.

This clonotype has ten or more counts. The gene calls are TRBV28 and TRBJ2-7; D not certain. Germline-derived CDR1 and CDR2 are MDHEN and SYDVKM. Trimming took off 7 bases at V and 3 bases at J, with 19 bases between the two ends. This CDR3 is 15 amino acids long. The CDR3 reads CASTLGRGLNYEQYF. In nucleotides, the CDR3 is TGTGCCAGCACCTTGGGTCGAGGCTTAAACTACGAGCAGTACTTC.

This clonotype was recorded many times. The chain couples TRBV6-1 to TRBJ2-2; 7 positions match TRBD1. The germline V gene has CDR1 MNHNS and CDR2 SASEGT. The J segment lost 6 bases and the V segment lost 7 bases, leaving 14 bases of the junction unmatched. The CDR3 covers 16 residues. The CDR3 DNA reads as TGTGCCAGCACCTCTGCAGGGAGTGGGACAGCCGGGGAGCTGTTTTTT. Translation gives CASTSAGSGTAGELFF.

This clonotype was found a few times. The chain uses TRBV27 and TRBJ1-2; 10 positions match TRBD1. The length of the CDR3 is 13 residues. Losses at the gene ends were 3 bases for V and 8 bases for J; bases not matched to a gene: 3. Per the germline V gene, CDR1 is MNHEY and CDR2 is SMNVEV (reference sequence). This CDR3 reads CASSFGTGVGYTF. The DNA for the CDR3 is TGTGCCAGCAGTTTCGGGACAGGGGTGGGCTACACCTTC.

This clonotype has only one observation. Possible read error: a much larger clone is one base away. The chain has TRBV28 and TRBJ2-7; 8 nucleotides match TRBD2. The CDR3 loop spans 15 amino acids. Germline lookup yields CDR1 MDHEN and CDR2 SYDVKM. This chain's CDR3 is CASSLQRERAYEQCF. The CDR3 DNA is TGTGCCAGCAGTCTCCAGCGGGAGAGGGCTTACGAGCAGTGCTTC.

This clonotype was counted a few times. V is TRBV29-1 and J is TRBJ1-1; TRBD1 might be the D (6 bases). There are 13 residues in the CDR3. V was trimmed by 4 bases and J by 5 bases, leaving 14 bases between them. Germline CDR1 is SQVTM and CDR2 is ANQGSEA. The CDR3 sequence: CSVGTALGTEAFF. The CDR3 DNA reads as TGCAGCGTTGGGACAGCCCTTGGGACTGAAGCTTTCTTT.

The table lists this clonotype with many counts. The chain combines TRBV27 with TRBJ1-6; no reliable D call. Germline loops: CDR1 MNHEY, CDR2 SMNVEV (reference sequence). The V end was cut by 4 bases, the J end by 2 bases, with 0 bases between. The CDR3 is made up of 12 amino acids. The CDR3 region is CASSSYNSPLHF. The CDR3 region has the DNA TGTGCCAGCAGTTCCTATAATTCACCCCTCCACTTT.

The chain recombines TRBV29-1 with TRBJ2-2; TRBD2 aligns across 7 bases. The V gene end was trimmed by 4 bases and the J gene end by 1 base; junction bases not matched to a gene: 6. The germline V gene encodes CDR1 SQVTM and CDR2 ANQGSEA. The CDR3 spans 15 residues. The CDR3: CSVGGRAQNTGELFF. The CDR3 DNA reads TGCAGCGTTGGGGGGAGGGCGCAGAACACCGGGGAGCTGTTTTTT.

The chain employs TRBV19 and TRBJ2-2; D is uncertain. The CDR3 is 17 amino acids. CDR1 LNHDA and CDR2 SQIVND come from the germline V gene (reference sequence). V gave up 3 bases and J gave up 4 bases, with 18 bases separating them. CDR3 residues: CASSILTVRQGTGELFF. CDR3 DNA: TGTGCCAGTAGTATTCTAACAGTAAGACAAGGCACCGGGGAGCTGTTTTTT. Full variable domain (missing parts from reference TRBV19 and TRBJ2-2): DGGITQSPKYLFRKEGQNVTLSCEQNLNHDAMYWYRQDPGQGLRLIYYSQIVNDFQKGDIAEGYSVSREKKESFPLTVTSAQKNPTAFYLCASSILTVRQGTGELFFGEGSRLTVL.

This clonotype was found a few times. J is TRBJ2-2 and V is TRBV20-1, with TRBD1 matching 8 bases. Germline CDR1 reads DFQATT; CDR2 reads SNEGSKA (reference sequence). J lost 1 base, V lost 5 bases, and 3 bases had no gene match. This CDR3 is built from 14 residues. The CDR3 region has the DNA TGCAGTGCTTCCGGGACAGGGAACACCGGGGAGCTGTTTTTT. This gives the protein CSASGTGNTGELFF.

Only a few counts were recorded for this clonotype. The chain links TRBV30 to TRBJ2-7; D is ambiguous. CDR1 and CDR2 from the germline V gene are GTSNPN and SVGIG (reference sequence). The CDR3 has 12 residues. V shed 1 base and J shed 1 base, with 5 bases lying between them. CDR3 DNA: TGTGCCTGGAGTGCCGGTTCCTACGAGCAGTACTTC. Protein product: CAWSAGSYEQYF.

This clonotype was recorded at least ten times. The chain couples TRBV12-3 or TRBV12-4 to TRBJ2-7; 9 bases fit TRBD1. The CDR3 length is 15 residues. J was trimmed by 2 bases and V by 7 bases; bases with no gene match: 9. CDR3 bases: TGTGCCAGCACCGAGGGGGGGGACAGGGCCTACGAGCAGTACTTC. It specifies CASTEGGDRAYEQYF.

This clonotype was observed many times. This chain connects TRBV25-1 to TRBJ2-7; the D call may be TRBD1 or TRBD2 (5 bases each). The V and J ends lost 0 bases and 8 bases respectively, with 14 bases between them. CDR1 is MGHDK and CDR2 is SYGVNS in the germline V gene. The CDR3 is 14 amino acids. CDR3 in DNA: TGTGCCAGCAGTGAATATAGGGCAGAGGGGAAGCAGTACTTC. Translating gives CASSEYRAEGKQYF.

This clonotype was counted a few times. V and J are TRBV3-2 and TRBJ2-2. TRBV3-2 is an annotated pseudogene. This CDR3 is 13 amino acids long. The CDR3 sequence: CASSQSGPGELFF. The CDR3, as DNA: TGTGCCAGCAGCCAATCTGGTCCCGGGGAGCTGTTTTTT.